This T cell receptor beta chain was sequenced for a study of cytotoxic CD8 clonotypes in ibrutinib-treated CLL (dated by TCRdb to the early 2020s). For context, the study as a whole: The cohort had about ten relapsed/refractory and roughly 14 treatment-naive patients; some 17 were IGHV unmutated. On average, each sample yielded roughly 250,000 productive templates and tens of thousands of productive rearrangements. Every remission and progressive disease sample was obtained while ibrutinib was still being received by the patients. Responses were partial in roughly 25 patients and complete in 2; after median about 63 months follow-up, roughly 14 stayed in remission and roughly twelve progressed. The response samples were drawn at a median of 12 months into treatment, with a range of roughly 6 to 36 months. Cryopreserved peripheral blood mononuclear cells were obtained before treatment, at response, and at either sustained remission or disease progression. Of the 85 to 95 participants in the trial, 20 to 30 had longitudinal samples available. What the work shows at the level of the full study, not this receptor alone: Clonality rose at ibrutinib response, remained stable during sustained remission, and dropped back toward baseline at progression. Sampling times were not matched between patients in sustained remission and patients whose disease was progressing, and lymph node repertoires were not examined. Public clonotypes were rare and either shrank or stayed stable during treatment, and the rise in clonality at ibrutinib response reflected expansion of private clonotypes. Baseline clonality exceeded that of age-matched healthy donors and correlated strongly with circulating CD8+ T-cell counts.

The sample holds one count of this clone. There is no known antigen for this receptor. No much larger clone exists at a distance of one base, and base qualities are not known. The goal of deep resolution MiSeq sequencing was a depth between 1 in 1 million and 1 in 200,000 T cells, and coverage averaged 10x per clonotype. The immunoSEQ hsTCRB Kit was used to generate TCR beta libraries. The authors processed their data as follows. Data were analyzed with ImmunoSEQ Data Assistant and ImmunoSEQ Analyzer, with V, D and J genes assigned per IMGT definitions. Clonality was computed as one minus normalized Shannon entropy of productive rearrangement frequencies, ranging from 0 to 1. Only overrepresented clonotypes making up at least 0.05% of the repertoire of each patient were included in the public clonotype analysis. Thirteen age-matched healthy donor repertoires from immuneACCESS were used as controls for clonality. TCRdb took this table from immuneACCESS and kept in-frame rearrangements with V and J called. Such tables lack part of the clones; where checked against another copy, unresolved V genes explain under half of the gap, and the rest is unexplained. That table supplies the V and J calls and clone size; D and trimming were determined from the DNA. The sample data list 45,000 to 50,000 clones, and approximately 50% of these were observed just once. Over 25% of the sample rests with the top ten.

The meaning of the sample's time point label: 12 to 13 months on ibrutinib. For TCR beta library preparation, around 2.2 micrograms of genomic DNA was extracted from cryopreserved PBMCs. Longitudinal blood samples from CLL patients on ibrutinib monotherapy underwent high-throughput TCR beta sequencing. The patients were enrolled in a single-center, open-label phase 2 trial of ibrutinib monotherapy. CDR1 and CDR2 are read off the germline V gene as SQVTM and ANQGSEA. The CDR3 sequence holds 16 residues, the cysteine and phenylalanine included. Left in the record is the CDR3 DNA by itself, 48 bases read in frame from the first base. V is cut by 3 bases and J by 7 bases, and the space between the germline ends is 25 bases.

This receptor was identified in a human donor with chronic lymphocytic leukemia. This specimen consisted of PBMCs, obtained after 12 months of ibrutinib treatment. Here the chain combines TRBV29-1 and TRBJ2-7; confidence is insufficient to name the D gene. The CDR3 protein sequence reads: CSVDAPGLKGIGEQYF. The nucleotide sequence reads as follows: TGCAGCGTTGATGCACCGGGCCTAAAAGGAATCGGAGAGCAGTACTTC.